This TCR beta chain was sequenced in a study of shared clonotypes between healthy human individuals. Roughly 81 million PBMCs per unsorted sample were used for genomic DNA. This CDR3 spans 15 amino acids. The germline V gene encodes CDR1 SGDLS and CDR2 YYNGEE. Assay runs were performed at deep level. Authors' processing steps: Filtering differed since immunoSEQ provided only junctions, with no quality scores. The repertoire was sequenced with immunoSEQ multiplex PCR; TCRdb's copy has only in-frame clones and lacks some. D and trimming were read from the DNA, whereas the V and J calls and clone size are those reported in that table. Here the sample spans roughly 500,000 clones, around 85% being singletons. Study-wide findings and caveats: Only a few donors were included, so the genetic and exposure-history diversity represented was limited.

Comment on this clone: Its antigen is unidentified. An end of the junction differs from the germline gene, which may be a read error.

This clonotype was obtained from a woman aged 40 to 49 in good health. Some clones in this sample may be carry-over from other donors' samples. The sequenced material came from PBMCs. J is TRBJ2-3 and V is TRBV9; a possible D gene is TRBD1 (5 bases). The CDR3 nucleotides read TGTGCCAGCAGCGTAGCGACTTGGGGCACGGATACGCAGTATTTT. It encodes CASSVATWGTDTQYF.